The 24 T cell receptor beta chains presented below share a single source sample, sequenced in a study of shared clonotypes between healthy human individuals. The table came from immunoSEQ multiplex PCR; TCRdb's copy has only in-frame clones and leaves some out. The sample carries fewer than 550,000 clones, nearly 80% recorded once. Sequenced: PBMCs. Receptors were obtained from a woman aged 40 to 50 in good health. Some clones in this sample may be carry-over from other donors' samples.

This clone occurred many times. This chain connects TRBV27 to TRBJ2-3; D is perhaps TRBD1 or TRBD2 (6 bases each). V shed 6 bases and J shed 2 bases, with 18 bases lying between them. The CDR3 contains 16 residues. Germline V gene data show CDR1 as MNHEY and CDR2 as SMNVEV (reference sequence). In DNA form, the CDR3 reads TGTGCCAGCAGGGGGGGCAGGAGAGGTGTCACAGATACGCAGTATTTT. Encoded protein: CASRGGRRGVTDTQYF.

The chain joins TRBV11-1 to TRBJ2-7; D is undetermined. V was shortened by 4 bases and J by 2 bases, with 12 bases between the two germline ends. From germline, CDR1 is SGHAT and CDR2 FQDESV (reference sequence). CDR3 length: 14 residues. CDR3 sequence: CASSSPPETYEQYF. CDR3 sequence (DNA): TGTGCCAGCAGCTCACCGCCAGAGACCTACGAGCAGTACTTC.

For this clone: This CDR3 is also generated by other DNA sequences in the sample. The gene calls are TRBV7-9 and TRBJ2-1, with D unclear. V dropped 3 bases and J dropped 6 bases, with 0 bases sitting between them. This CDR3 contains 10 residues. The germline V gene encodes CDR1 SEHNR and CDR2 FQNEAQ (reference sequence). CDR3 sequence (DNA): TGTGCCAGCAGCTTCAATGAGCAGTTCTTC. Amino acids: CASSFNEQFF. The whole variable domain, filled in from reference TRBV7-9 and TRBJ2-1, reads DTGVSQNPRHKITKRGQNVTFRCDPISEHNRLYWYRQTLGQGPEFLTYFQNEAQLEKSRLLSDRFSAERPKGSFSTLEIQRTEQGDSAMYLCASSFNEQFFGPGTRLTVL.

In DNA form, the CDR3 reads TGTGCCAGCAGCTTAGTTCAGCCCCAGCATTTT. It codes for CASSLVQPQHF. This sequence joins TRBV7-3 and TRBJ1-5; D is unresolved. With 2 bases removed from V and 6 bases from J, the gap between germline ends came to 2 bases. Per the germline V gene, CDR1 is SGHTA and CDR2 is FQGTGA. The CDR3 runs to 11 residues.

The rearrangement joins TRBV7-9 to TRBJ2-1, with TRBD2 identical over 8 bases. The V segment lost 1 base and the J segment 9 bases; nucleotides outside the gene matches: 14. Germline loops: CDR1 SEHNR, CDR2 FQNEAQ (reference sequence). The CDR3 totals 17 residues. The CDR3 sequence is CASSLVSGTRSLGEQFF. The CDR3 bases are TGTGCCAGCAGCTTAGTATCCGGGACTAGAAGTTTGGGTGAGCAGTTCTTC.

J is TRBJ2-7 and V is TRBV27; 7 nucleotides match TRBD1. This CDR3 contains 16 residues. Germline V gene lookup returns CDR1 MNHEY and CDR2 SMNVEV (reference sequence). The ends lost 3 bases at V and 2 bases at J; junction bases unmatched: 10. CDR3 sequence: CASSFSDRAHPYEQYF. As DNA, the CDR3 is TGTGCCAGCAGTTTTTCTGACAGGGCGCATCCCTACGAGCAGTACTTC.

This chain joins TRBV6-5 and TRBJ1-1, with 7 bases that match TRBD1. Germline V gives CDR1 MNHEY, CDR2 SVGAGI. There are 12 residues in the CDR3. The trim removed 6 bases at V and 7 bases at J, leaving 5 bases unmatched. The CDR3 protein is CASSRTGGEAFF. DNA of the CDR3: TGTGCCAGCAGCCGGACAGGCGGTGAAGCTTTCTTT.

This chain uses TRBV5-6 with TRBJ1-2, with 7 bases aligning to TRBD1. The CDR3 has 14 residues. V gave up 5 bases and J gave up 9 bases; unmatched junction bases: 13. Germline V gene lookup returns CDR1 SGHDT and CDR2 YYEEEE. The CDR3 DNA reads TGTGCCAGCAGTGAACCGGGACAGCTCCTGAGCTACACCTTC. Its protein is CASSEPGQLLSYTF.

The chain's CDR3 is CASEISGRLGEQYF. Written as DNA, the CDR3 is TGTGCCAGCGAGATTAGCGGGAGATTGGGTGAGCAGTACTTC. The chain joins TRBV10-3 to TRBJ2-7; 9 bases align to TRBD2. J gave up 7 bases and V 10 bases, and 14 bases lay outside the gene matches. This CDR3 is built from 14 residues. CDR1 is ENHRY, CDR2 SYGVKD, per germline.

In DNA, the CDR3 is TGTGCCAGTTCGGACAGGGGAGGAACCGGGGAGCTGTTTTTT. Protein sequence: CASSDRGGTGELFF. The chain links TRBV6-4 to TRBJ2-2; 9 bases agree with TRBD1. The CDR3 has 14 amino acids. V lost 9 bases, J lost 5 bases, and 7 bases stayed unmatched. Germline CDR1 MRHNA, CDR2 SNTAGT.

This clone was found once. The chain combines TRBV13 with TRBJ2-4; possibly TRBD2 for D (6 bases). V dropped 2 bases and J dropped 9 bases, with 20 bases sitting between them. The CDR3 is 16 amino acids. CDR1 PRHDT and CDR2 FYEKMQ come from the germline V gene (reference sequence). In DNA, the CDR3 is TGTGCCAGCAGCTTATTGGAGGCGGGACCGGTCGGCATTCAGTACTTC. This translates into CASSLLEAGPVGIQYF.

V usage is TRBV11-2 and J usage is TRBJ1-3, with TRBD1 matching 10 bases. V lost 5 bases and J lost 4; bases outside the gene matches: 8. The CDR3 extends over 16 amino acids. Per germline, CDR1 SGHAT and CDR2 FQNNGV. CDR3 loop: CASSTRDRGNGNTIYF. Here the CDR3 DNA reads TGTGCCAGCAGCACACGGGACAGGGGAAACGGAAACACCATATATTTT. Filled out from reference TRBV11-2 and TRBJ1-3, the complete variable domain reads EAGVAQSPRYKIIEKRQSVAFWCNPISGHATLYWYQQILGQGPKLLIQFQNNGVVDDSQLPKDRFSAERLKGVDSTLKIQPAKLEDSAVYLCASSTRDRGNGNTIYFGEGSWLTVV.

On this clone: An end of the junction does not agree with germline; a read error may underlie this. The rearrangement uses TRBV6-1 and TRBJ2-6, with a possible D match to TRBD1 (5 bases). The germline CDR1 and CDR2 sequences are MNHNS and SASEGT. The CDR3 is made up of 16 amino acids. The CDR3 here is CASSELYFSGANVLTF. Written as DNA, the CDR3 is TGTGCCAGCAGTGAATTGTACTTCTCTGGGGCCAACGTCTTGACTTTC.

This clone was counted between two and nine times. This chain uses TRBV6-6 with TRBJ1-2, with 10 nucleotides matching TRBD1. CDR1 MNHNY and CDR2 SVGAGI come from the germline V gene (reference sequence). J was trimmed by 2 bases and V by 5 bases; bases with no gene match: 2. The CDR3 runs to 14 residues. CDR3 bases: TGTGCCAGCAGTGACAGGGGGCCGAACTATGGCTACACCTTC. Protein sequence: CASSDRGPNYGYTF.

This clone was detected ten times or more. The rearrangement joins TRBV9 to TRBJ2-5; perhaps TRBD2 as D (6 bases). The CDR3 spans 14 residues. Germline lookup yields CDR1 SGDLS and CDR2 YYNGEE. V lost 3 bases to trimming and J lost 10 bases, with 19 bases between them. In nucleotides, the CDR3 is TGTGCCAGCAGCGCCTCCGGGACGCGGGGTGGCCAGTACTTC. Encoded protein: CASSASGTRGGQYF.

The chain has TRBV7-3 and TRBJ2-2; 7 nucleotides agree with TRBD1. With 2 bases clipped from V and 4 bases from J, the junction kept 4 bases outside the gene matches. Per the germline V gene, CDR1 is SGHTA and CDR2 is FQGTGA. The CDR3 is 15 residues long. The CDR3 spells CASSLDRVGTGELFF. The CDR3 DNA sequence: TGTGCCAGCAGCTTAGACAGGGTGGGCACCGGGGAGCTGTTTTTT.

The chain links TRBV11-2 to TRBJ2-3, with 7 bases identical to TRBD2. Unmatched junction bases numbered 5, after V lost 0 bases and J lost 5 bases. The length of the CDR3 is 15 residues. CDR1 is SGHAT, CDR2 FQNNGV, per germline. CDR3 nucleotides: TGTGCCAGCAGCTTAGATGGTCCTAGCGGAGATACGCAGTATTTT. As protein: CASSLDGPSGDTQYF.

The chain links TRBV15 to TRBJ2-7; D unresolved. This CDR3 is built from 17 residues. Germline V gene lookup returns CDR1 LNHNV and CDR2 YYDKDF (reference sequence). V lost 1 base and J lost 3, with 19 bases in between. CDR3: CATSRARFLGPDYEQYF. The DNA for the CDR3 is TGTGCCACCAGCAGAGCCCGCTTCCTAGGACCCGACTACGAGCAGTACTTC.

CDR3 loop: CSVDGLAGGGLSNEQFF. In DNA form, the CDR3 reads TGCAGCGTTGACGGCCTGGCAGGAGGGGGGCTGAGTAATGAGCAGTTCTTC. The chain recombines TRBV29-1 with TRBJ2-1; D might be TRBD1 or TRBD2, each matching 6 bases. CDR3 size: 17 residues. Trimming removed 3 bases from V and 7 bases from J, with 25 bases in between. Germline lookup yields CDR1 SQVTM and CDR2 ANQGSEA.

The J gene is TRBJ2-1, the V gene TRBV7-3, with 12 nucleotides matching TRBD2. Trimming at V came to 5 bases and at J to 3 bases, leaving 5 bases not matched to a gene. Germline V gives CDR1 SGHTA, CDR2 FQGTGA. There are 16 residues in the CDR3. CDR3 DNA: TGTGCCAGCAGCATCCTAGCGGGAGGGAGCTACAATGAGCAGTTCTTC. As protein: CASSILAGGSYNEQFF.

This chain connects TRBV5-1 to TRBJ1-3, with 9 nucleotides matching TRBD1. V trimming: 4 bases; J trimming: 4 bases; junction bases outside the gene matches: 9. The CDR3 is 16 residues long. Germline lookup yields CDR1 SGHRS and CDR2 YFSETQ. CDR3 sequence reads: CASSPARGTGGNTIYF. CDR3 bases: TGCGCCAGCAGCCCTGCCCGCGGGACAGGGGGAAACACCATATATTTT. The full variable domain, rest sourced from reference TRBV5-1 and TRBJ1-3, is KAGVTQTPRYLIKTRGQQVTLSCSPISGHRSVSWYQQTPGQGLQFLFEYFSETQRNKGNFPGRFSGRQFSNSRSEMNVSTLELGDSALYLCASSPARGTGGNTIYFGEGSWLTVV.

This clone was seen a single time. The sample has other DNA sequences that encode this CDR3 too. This rearrangement joins TRBV7-7 to TRBJ2-1; 12 positions agree with TRBD2. Germline-derived CDR1 and CDR2 are SSHAT and FNYEAQ (reference sequence). V trimming: 4 bases; J trimming: 4 bases; junction bases outside the gene matches: 2. The CDR3 is 15 amino acids. The CDR3 is CASSSGTSGYNEQFF. CDR3 bases: TGTGCCAGCAGCTCAGGGACTAGCGGGTACAATGAGCAGTTCTTC.

CDR3 protein: CASSVATATPGPYGYTF. The CDR3 nucleotides are TGTGCCAGCAGCGTAGCTACGGCCACCCCTGGCCCGTATGGCTACACCTTC. The V call is TRBV9, the J call TRBJ1-2; D uncertain. Germline V gene lookup returns CDR1 SGDLS and CDR2 YYNGEE. Trimming cost V 0 bases and J 5 bases, with 20 bases left between them. This CDR3 region has 17 residues. The full variable domain, in which reference TRBV9 and TRBJ1-2 provide the parts outside the CDR3, is DSGVTQTPKHLITATGQRVTLRCSPRSGDLSVYWYQQSLDQGLQFLIQYYNGEERAKGNILERFSAQQFPDLHSELNLSSLELGDSALYFCASSVATATPGPYGYTFGSGTRLTVV.

The chain joins TRBV5-5 to TRBJ1-5; D not resolved. Trimming shortened V by 0 bases and J by 5 bases, and 9 bases separated the two germline ends. The CDR3 sequence is 14 residues long. Germline assignment: CDR1 SGHKS and CDR2 YYEKEE (reference sequence). The CDR3 sequence: CASSLEDLDQPQHF. The CDR3 DNA sequence: TGTGCCAGCAGCTTGGAGGACCTAGATCAGCCCCAGCATTTT. Using reference TRBV5-5 and TRBJ1-5 for the parts outside the CDR3, the full variable domain is DAGVTQSPTHLIKTRGQQVTLRCSPISGHKSVSWYQQVLGQGPQFIFQYYEKEERGRGNFPDRFSARQFPNYSSELNVNALLLGDSALYLCASSLEDLDQPQHFGDGTRLSIL.